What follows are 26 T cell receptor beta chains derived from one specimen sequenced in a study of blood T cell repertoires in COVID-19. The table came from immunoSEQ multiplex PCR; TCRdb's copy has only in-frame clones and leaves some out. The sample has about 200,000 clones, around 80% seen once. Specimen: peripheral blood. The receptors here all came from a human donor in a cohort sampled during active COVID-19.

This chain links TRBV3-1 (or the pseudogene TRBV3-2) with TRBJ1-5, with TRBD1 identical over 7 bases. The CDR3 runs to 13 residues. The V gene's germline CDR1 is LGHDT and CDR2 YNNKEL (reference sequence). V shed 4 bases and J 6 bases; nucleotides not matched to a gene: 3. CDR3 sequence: CASSPNRGQPQHF. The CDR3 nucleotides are TGTGCCAGCAGCCCCAACAGGGGTCAGCCCCAGCATTTT.

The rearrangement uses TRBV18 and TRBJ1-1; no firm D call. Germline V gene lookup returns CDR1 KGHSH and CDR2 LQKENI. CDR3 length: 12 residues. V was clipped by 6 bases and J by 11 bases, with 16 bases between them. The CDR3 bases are TGTGCCAGCTCTCCAGGTTTGGGCTTGGCTTTCTTT. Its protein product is CASSPGLGLAFF.

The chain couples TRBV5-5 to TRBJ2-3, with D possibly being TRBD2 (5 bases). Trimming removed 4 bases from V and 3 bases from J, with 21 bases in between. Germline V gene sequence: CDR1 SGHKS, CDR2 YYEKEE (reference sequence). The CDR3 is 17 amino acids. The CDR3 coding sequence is TGTGCCAGCAGCACACATTACAGTCATCTAGCAACAGATACGCAGTATTTT. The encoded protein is CASSTHYSHLATDTQYF.

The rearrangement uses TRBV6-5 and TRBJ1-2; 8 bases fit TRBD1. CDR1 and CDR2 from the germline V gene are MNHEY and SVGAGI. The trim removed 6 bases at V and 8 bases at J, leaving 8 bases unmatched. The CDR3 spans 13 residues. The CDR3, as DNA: TGTGCCAGCAGCGCCGGGACAGGAGGAGGCTACACCTTC. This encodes CASSAGTGGGYTF.

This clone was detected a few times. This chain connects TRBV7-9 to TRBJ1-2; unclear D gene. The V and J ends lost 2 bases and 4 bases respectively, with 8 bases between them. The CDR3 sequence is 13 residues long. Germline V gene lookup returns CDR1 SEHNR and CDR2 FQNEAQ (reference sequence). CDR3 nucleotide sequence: TGTGCCAGCAGCTTAACAAGTTCCTATGGCTACACCTTC. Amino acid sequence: CASSLTSSYGYTF. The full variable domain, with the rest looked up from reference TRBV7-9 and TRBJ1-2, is DTGVSQNPRHKITKRGQNVTFRCDPISEHNRLYWYRQTLGQGPEFLTYFQNEAQLEKSRLLSDRFSAERPKGSFSTLEIQRTEQGDSAMYLCASSLTSSYGYTFGSGTRLTVV.

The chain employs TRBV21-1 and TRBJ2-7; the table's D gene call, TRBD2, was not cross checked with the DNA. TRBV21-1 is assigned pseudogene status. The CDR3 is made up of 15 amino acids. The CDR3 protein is CASSKAGSRSYEQYF. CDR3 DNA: TGTGCCAGCAGCAAAGCGGGGAGCCGCTCCTACGAGCAGTACTTC.

In DNA, the CDR3 is TGTGCCAGCAGCGTAGGAGGCAGCGTCAATCAGCCCCAGCATTTT. It specifies CASSVGGSVNQPQHF. The V and J genes are TRBV9 and TRBJ1-5; D is unclear. This CDR3 is built from 15 residues. The germline CDR1 and CDR2 sequences are SGDLS and YYNGEE. The V and J ends lost 0 bases and 3 bases respectively, with 10 bases between them.

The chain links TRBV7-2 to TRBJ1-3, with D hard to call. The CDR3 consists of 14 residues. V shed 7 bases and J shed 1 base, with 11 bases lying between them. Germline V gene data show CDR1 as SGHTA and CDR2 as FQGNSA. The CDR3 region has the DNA TGTGCCAGCACCTCCCCGCAGTCTGGAAACACCATATATTTT. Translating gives CASTSPQSGNTIYF.

CDR3 nucleotide sequence: TGTGCCTGGAGTGAGGGACAGACTAGCAATCAGCCCCAGCATTTT. Protein product: CAWSEGQTSNQPQHF. This sequence joins TRBV30 and TRBJ1-5; TRBD1 aligns across 7 bases. Unmatched junction bases numbered 3, after V lost 1 base and J lost 0 bases. CDR3 size: 15 residues. The germline V gene has CDR1 GTSNPN and CDR2 SVGIG (reference sequence). The full variable domain, its missing parts supplied by reference TRBV30 and TRBJ1-5, is SQTIHQWPATLVQPVGSPLSLECTVEGTSNPNLYWYRQAAGRGLQLLFYSVGIGQISSEVPQNLSASRPQDRQFILSSKKLLLSDSGFYLCAWSEGQTSNQPQHFGDGTRLSIL.

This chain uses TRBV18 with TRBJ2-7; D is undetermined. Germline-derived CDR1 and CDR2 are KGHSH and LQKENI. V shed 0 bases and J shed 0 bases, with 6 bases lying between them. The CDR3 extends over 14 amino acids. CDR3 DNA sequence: TGTGCCAGCTCACCACCGTCCTTCTCCTACGAGCAGTACTTC. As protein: CASSPPSFSYEQYF.

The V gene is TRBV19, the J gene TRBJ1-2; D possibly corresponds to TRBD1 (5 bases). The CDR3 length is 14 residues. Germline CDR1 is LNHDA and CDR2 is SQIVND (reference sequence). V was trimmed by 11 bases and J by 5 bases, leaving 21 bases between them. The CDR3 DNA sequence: TGTGCCGCGAAGGTGGGCGGCAGGGATTATGGCTACACCTTC. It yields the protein CAAKVGGRDYGYTF.

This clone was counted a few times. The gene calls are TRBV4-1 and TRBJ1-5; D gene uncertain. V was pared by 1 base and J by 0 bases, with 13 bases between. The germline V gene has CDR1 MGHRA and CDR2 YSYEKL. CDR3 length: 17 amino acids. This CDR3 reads CASSQVPPQISNQPQHF. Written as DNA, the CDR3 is TGCGCCAGCAGCCAAGTTCCCCCCCAGATTAGCAATCAGCCCCAGCATTTT.

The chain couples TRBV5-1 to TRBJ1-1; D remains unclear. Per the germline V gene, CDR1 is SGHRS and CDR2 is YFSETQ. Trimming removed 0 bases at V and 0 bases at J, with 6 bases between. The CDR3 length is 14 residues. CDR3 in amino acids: CASSLAGMNTEAFF. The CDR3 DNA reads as TGCGCCAGCAGCTTGGCCGGGATGAACACTGAAGCTTTCTTT.

The DNA of the CDR3 is TGTGCCAGTGGCCGGGGGGGGGAAGAGACCCAGTACTTC. As protein: CASGRGGEETQYF. V gene TRBV19 combines with J gene TRBJ2-5; 8 bases align to TRBD2. This CDR3 region has 13 residues. Germline CDR1 LNHDA, CDR2 SQIVND (reference sequence). J gave up 3 bases and V 8 bases, and 5 bases lay outside the gene matches.

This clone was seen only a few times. CDR3 sequence: CASSIKEGRELPQHF. The CDR3 coding sequence is TGTGCCAGTAGCATTAAGGAGGGTCGTGAGTTGCCCCAGCATTTT. The gene calls are TRBV19 and TRBJ1-5; D gene ambiguous. The V end lost 6 bases, the J end lost 9 bases, and 21 bases lay between the germline ends. The CDR3 extends over 15 amino acids. Germline values: CDR1 LNHDA, CDR2 SQIVND (reference sequence).

CDR3 DNA: TGCGCCAGCAGCCAAGTAGCGGGGGCAAGGGGCTCCTACAATGAGCAGTTCTTC. Amino acids: CASSQVAGARGSYNEQFF. This chain uses TRBV4-1 with TRBJ2-1; 9 bases line up with TRBD2. Germline CDR1 is MGHRA and CDR2 is YSYEKL. There are 18 residues in the CDR3. V lost 1 base, J lost 0 bases, and 7 bases stayed unmatched.

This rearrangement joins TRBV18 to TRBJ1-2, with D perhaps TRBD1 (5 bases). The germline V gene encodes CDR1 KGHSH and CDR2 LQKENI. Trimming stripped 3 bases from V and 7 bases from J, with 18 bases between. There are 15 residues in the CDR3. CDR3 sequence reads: CASSPPWGGNGGYTF. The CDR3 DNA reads TGTGCCAGCTCACCCCCATGGGGGGGGAACGGTGGCTACACCTTC.

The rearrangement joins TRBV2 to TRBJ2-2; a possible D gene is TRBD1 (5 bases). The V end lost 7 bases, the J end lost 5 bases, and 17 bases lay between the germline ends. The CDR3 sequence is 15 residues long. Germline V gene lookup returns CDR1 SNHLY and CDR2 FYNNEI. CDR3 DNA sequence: TGTGCCAGCAAACAGGCCAGGGTCGGTACCGGGGAGCTGTTTTTT. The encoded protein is CASKQARVGTGELFF.

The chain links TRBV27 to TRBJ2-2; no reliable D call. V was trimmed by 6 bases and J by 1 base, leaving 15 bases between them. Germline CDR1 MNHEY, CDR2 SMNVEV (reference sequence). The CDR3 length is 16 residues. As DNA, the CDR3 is TGTGCCAGCAGCGACCTACTGACGGGGAACACCGGGGAGCTGTTTTTT. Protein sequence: CASSDLLTGNTGELFF.

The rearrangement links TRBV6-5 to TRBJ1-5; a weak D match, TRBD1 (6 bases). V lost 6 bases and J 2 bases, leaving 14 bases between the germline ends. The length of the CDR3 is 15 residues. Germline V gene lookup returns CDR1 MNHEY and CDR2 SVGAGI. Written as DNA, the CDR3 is TGTGCCAGCAGAGTGGGGACAACTGGCAATCAGCCCCAGCATTTT. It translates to CASRVGTTGNQPQHF.

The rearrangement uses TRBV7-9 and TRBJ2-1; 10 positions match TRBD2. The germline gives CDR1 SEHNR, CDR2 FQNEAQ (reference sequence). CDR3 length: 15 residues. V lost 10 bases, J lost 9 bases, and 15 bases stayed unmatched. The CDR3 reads CATPLLAGERGEQFF. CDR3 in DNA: TGTGCCACCCCGCTGCTAGCGGGAGAAAGGGGTGAGCAGTTCTTC.

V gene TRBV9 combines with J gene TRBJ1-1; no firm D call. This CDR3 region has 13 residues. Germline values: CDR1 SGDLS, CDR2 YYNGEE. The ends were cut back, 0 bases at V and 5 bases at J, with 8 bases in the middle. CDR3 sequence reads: CASSVAGWTEAFF. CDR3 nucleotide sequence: TGTGCCAGCAGCGTAGCCGGTTGGACTGAAGCTTTCTTT.

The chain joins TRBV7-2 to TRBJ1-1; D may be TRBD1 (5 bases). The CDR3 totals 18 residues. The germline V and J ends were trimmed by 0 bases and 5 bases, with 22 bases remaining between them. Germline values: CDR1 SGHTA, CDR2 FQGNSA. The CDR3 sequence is CASSLAFGQGGLGTEAFF. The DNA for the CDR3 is TGTGCCAGCAGCTTAGCGTTCGGGCAGGGAGGTTTGGGTACTGAAGCTTTCTTT.

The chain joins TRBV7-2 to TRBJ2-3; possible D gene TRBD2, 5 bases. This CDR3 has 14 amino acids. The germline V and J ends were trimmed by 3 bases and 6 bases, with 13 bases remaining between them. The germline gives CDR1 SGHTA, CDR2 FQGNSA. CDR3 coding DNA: TGTGCCAGCAGCTTGGAGGCTAGGTTCGATACGCAGTATTTT. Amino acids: CASSLEARFDTQYF.

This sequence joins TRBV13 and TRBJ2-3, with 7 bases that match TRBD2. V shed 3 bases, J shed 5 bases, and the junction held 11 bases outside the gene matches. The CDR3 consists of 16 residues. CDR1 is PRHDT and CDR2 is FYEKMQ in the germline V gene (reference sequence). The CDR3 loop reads CASSFQVAGVVDTQYF. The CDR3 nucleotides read TGTGCCAGCAGCTTCCAGGTTGCGGGAGTAGTAGATACGCAGTATTTT.

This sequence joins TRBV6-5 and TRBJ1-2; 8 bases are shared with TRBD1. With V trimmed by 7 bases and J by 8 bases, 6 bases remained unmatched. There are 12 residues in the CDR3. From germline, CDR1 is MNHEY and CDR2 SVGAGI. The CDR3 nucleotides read TGTGCCAGCACCGAGACAGGGGAAGGCTACACCTTC. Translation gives CASTETGEGYTF.